The entry below gives a single T cell receptor beta chain sequence along with its context. Its specificity is not known. Each individual donor underwent a draw of about 9.9 milliliters of peripheral blood. Next came a second PCR, run for roughly 6 to 11 cycles, which used a sample-barcoded 5' primer along with a J-beta primer mix. TCRdb re-called the 5' RACE reads through MiXCR, storing one row per CDR3 protein. Among about 580,000 distinct CDR3 sequences, 40% to 50% were seen once, and the ten largest hold around 25%. This entry belongs to a study of blood T cells in healthy people across ages. General observations from the study: There were more naive CD4+ cells and higher diversity in long-lived donors than in aged donors. Conclusively comparing naive with antigen-experienced cells was impossible with unsorted PBMCs. Per million T cells, TCR beta diversity dropped roughly linearly as age increased.

With 4 bases removed from V and 1 base from J, the gap between germline ends came to 15 bases. CDR1 and CDR2 (germline): SGHRS, YFSETQ. The CDR3 length is 16 residues. Sequencing input: blood. The clonotype was recovered from an elderly man in good health. The chain has TRBV5-1 and TRBJ2-1; D is uncertain. Here the CDR3 reads CASSTFLGDSYNEQFF. The CDR3 DNA follows: TGCGCCAGCAGCACCTTTCTAGGTGATTCCTACAATGAGCAGTTCTTC. Based on the CDR3 plus reference TRBV5-1 and TRBJ2-1, the full variable domain is KAGVTQTPRYLIKTRGQQVTLSCSPISGHRSVSWYQQTPGQGLQFLFEYFSETQRNKGNFPGRFSGRQFSNSRSEMNVSTLELGDSALYLCASSTFLGDSYNEQFFGPGTRLTVL.